Listed below are T cell receptor beta chains from one sample, sequenced in a study of blood T cell repertoires in COVID-19. The method was immunoSEQ multiplex PCR; TCRdb's version includes in-frame clones alone and lacks a portion of them. The repertoire has a few hundred thousand clones, around 90% of them found once; the top ten carry under 3%. The sample consisted of peripheral blood. The receptor set was obtained from a person between 18 and 30 years old with COVID-19, enrolled during active disease. Each CDR3 is given with its conserved first and last residue. Fields, in order: V gene, clone size, D gene, J gene, CDR3 protein, CDR3 DNA. The D gene is left open where the match is weak. Part of the rows lack a size; the others show once, few, many or a class for expanded clones.

>TRBV12-3/TRBV12-4|once|.|TRBJ2-2
CASSATGELFF
TGTGCCAGCTCAGCGACCGGGGAGCTGTTTTTT
>TRBV5-1|.|TRBD1|TRBJ1-3
CASSSPQGASGNTIYF
TGCGCCAGCAGCTCCCCTCAGGGGGCGTCTGGAAACACCATATATTTT
>TRBV27|.|.|TRBJ1-2
CASSSALDTGYTF
TGTGCCAGCAGTTCGGCCCTGGACACTGGCTACACCTTC
>TRBV18|.|.|TRBJ2-1
CASSLRSAANEQFF
TGTGCCAGCTCACTCCGCTCGGCGGCCAATGAGCAGTTCTTC
>TRBV7-2|.|.|TRBJ2-7
CASSLDPGESYEQYF
TGTGCCAGCAGCTTAGATCCGGGAGAGTCCTACGAGCAGTACTTC
>TRBV14|.|TRBD1|TRBJ2-1
CASSQFRDSYNEQFF
TGTGCCAGCAGCCAATTCCGGGACAGCTACAATGAGCAGTTCTTC
>TRBV5-5|.|.|TRBJ1-1
CASSFDRLLNTEAFF
TGTGCCAGCAGCTTTGACCGACTCTTGAACACTGAAGCTTTCTTT
>TRBV27|.|TRBD1|TRBJ1-4
CASSSNGGGLDEKLFF
TGTGCCAGCAGCTCTAACGGAGGGGGCCTGGATGAAAAACTGTTTTTT
>TRBV5-4|once|.|TRBJ1-4
CASSSPTDFNEKLFF
TGTGCCAGCAGCTCCCCGACAGATTTTAATGAAAAACTGTTTTTT
>TRBV4-2|once|TRBD2|TRBJ2-3
CASSSGIEDTQYF
TGTGCCAGCAGTAGCGGGATTGAAGATACGCAGTATTTT
>TRBV6-5|.|TRBD1|TRBJ2-7
CASSSGETGAYEQYF
TGTGCCAGCAGTTCGGGCGAGACAGGGGCCTACGAGCAGTACTTC
>TRBV19|.|.|TRBJ1-6
CASRDILNSPLHF
TGTGCCAGCCGGGACATTCTTAATTCACCCCTCCACTTT
>TRBV5-5|.|.|TRBJ2-7
CASSLAGFEQYF
TGTGCCAGCAGCTTGGCGGGTTTCGAGCAGTACTTC
>TRBV21-1|.|.|TRBJ1-4
CASSRRPNPTNEKLFF
TGTGCCAGCAGCAGGAGACCCAATCCAACTAATGAAAAACTGTTTTTT
>TRBV3-1/TRBV3-2|.|.|TRBJ2-2
CASSHSTGELFF
TGTGCCAGCAGCCATAGCACCGGGGAGCTGTTTTTT
>TRBV7-6|once|.|TRBJ2-1
CASSLAHPGAYNEQFF
TGTGCCAGCAGCTTAGCGCACCCGGGAGCGTACAATGAGCAGTTCTTC
>TRBV18|.|TRBD1|TRBJ1-1
CASSRRTGENTEAFF
TGTGCCAGCTCCCGCCGGACAGGGGAGAACACTGAAGCTTTCTTT
>TRBV4-3|once|.|TRBJ2-1
CASSQDSLNEQFF
TGCGCCAGCAGCCAAGATTCGTTGAATGAGCAGTTCTTC
>TRBV7-2|.|TRBD2|TRBJ2-3
CASSPGLAGFSTDTQYF
TGTGCCAGCAGCCCGGGACTAGCGGGATTTTCCACAGATACGCAGTATTTT
>TRBV4-2|.|.|TRBJ2-2
CASSQDTSSLSTGELFF
TGTGCCAGCAGCCAAGATACTAGCTCATTGTCCACCGGGGAGCTGTTTTTT
>TRBV7-3|once|.|TRBJ2-2
CASSYVRGTGELFF
TGTGCCAGCAGCTATGTGCGCGGCACCGGGGAGCTGTTTTTT
>TRBV5-4|.|.|TRBJ1-3
CASSGESSGNTIYF
TGTGCCAGTTCCGGGGAGAGCTCTGGAAACACCATATATTTT
>TRBV7-3|.|.|TRBJ2-2
CASSPWATGELFF
TGTGCCAGCAGCCCCTGGGCCACCGGGGAGCTGTTTTTT
>TRBV15|few|TRBD1|TRBJ1-6
CATSRGSGQGIGSPLHF
TGTGCCACCAGCAGAGGGTCCGGACAGGGGATAGGTTCACCCCTCCACTTT